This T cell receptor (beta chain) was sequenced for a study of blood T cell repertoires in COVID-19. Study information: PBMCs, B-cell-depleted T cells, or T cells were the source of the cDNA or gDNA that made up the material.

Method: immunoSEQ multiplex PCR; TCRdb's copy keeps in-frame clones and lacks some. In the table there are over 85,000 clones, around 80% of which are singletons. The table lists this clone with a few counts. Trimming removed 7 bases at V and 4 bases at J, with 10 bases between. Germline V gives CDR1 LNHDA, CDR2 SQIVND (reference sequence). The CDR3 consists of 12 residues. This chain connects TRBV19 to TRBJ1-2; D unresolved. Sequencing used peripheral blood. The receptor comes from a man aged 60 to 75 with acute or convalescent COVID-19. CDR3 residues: CASKIDLYGYTF. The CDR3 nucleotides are TGTGCCAGTAAGATAGACCTCTATGGCTACACCTTC.